This entry is about one T cell receptor (beta chain). Its antigen remains unknown. The CDR3 is 16 amino acids. V lost 2 bases, J lost 3 bases, and 11 bases lay in between. CDR1 is MNHEY and CDR2 is SVGAGI in the germline V gene. The data stem from a study of T-cell reconstitution after alpha-beta-depleted transplantation in children. The study, taken as a whole, reports: By one year post-transplant, T-cell counts and diversity largely arose from T cells that were newly produced. Roughly two months post-transplant, alpha-beta T cells reportedly originated from several hundred graft clones that had expanded.

TCRbeta library construction was performed incorporating unique molecular identifiers. TCRdb fed the PCR reads into MiXCR, producing one record per CDR3 protein. The sample records some 260,000 distinct CDR3 sequences, more than 20% being singletons. The starting material was PBMCs, mostly from graft donor cells, obtained 360 days after TCRalphabeta/CD19-depleted stem cell transplant. The sequence was collected from a female patient younger than 10 who had a stem cell transplant for congenital amegakaryocytic thrombocytopenia, so the T cells may come from the graft donor. The J gene is TRBJ2-6, the V gene TRBV6-5, with D unresolved. CDR3 sequence: CASSYRGPRGANVLTF. DNA for the CDR3: TGTGCCAGCAGTTACCGCGGACCGCGTGGGGCCAACGTCCTGACTTTC.